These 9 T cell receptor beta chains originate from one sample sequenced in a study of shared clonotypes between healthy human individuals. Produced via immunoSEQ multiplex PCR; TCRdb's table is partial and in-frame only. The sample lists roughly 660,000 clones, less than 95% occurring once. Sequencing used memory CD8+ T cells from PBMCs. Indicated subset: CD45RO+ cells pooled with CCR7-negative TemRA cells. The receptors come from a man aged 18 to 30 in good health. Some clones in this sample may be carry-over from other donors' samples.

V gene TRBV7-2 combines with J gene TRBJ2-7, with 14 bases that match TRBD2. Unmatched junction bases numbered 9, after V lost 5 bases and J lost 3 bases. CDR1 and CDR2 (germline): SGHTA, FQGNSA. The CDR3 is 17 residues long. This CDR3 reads CASSQPPGLAGDYEQYF. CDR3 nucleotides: TGTGCCAGCAGCCAACCTCCGGGACTAGCGGGGGACTACGAGCAGTACTTC.

For the CDR3, the DNA is TGTGCCAGTACCTCCTCAGGGGCCCTTGACAATCAGCCCCAGCATTTT. This translates into CASTSSGALDNQPQHF. This rearrangement joins TRBV19 to TRBJ1-5; tentatively, D is TRBD1 (6 bases). V lost 7 bases to trimming and J lost 3 bases, with 19 bases between them. CDR1 is LNHDA, CDR2 SQIVND, per germline (reference sequence). The CDR3 covers 16 residues.

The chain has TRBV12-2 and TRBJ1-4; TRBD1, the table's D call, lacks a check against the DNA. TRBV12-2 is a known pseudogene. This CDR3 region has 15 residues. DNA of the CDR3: TGTGCAAGTCGCTGGCGGGACAGGGGGTTGGAAAAACTGTTTTTT. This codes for CASRWRDRGLEKLFF.

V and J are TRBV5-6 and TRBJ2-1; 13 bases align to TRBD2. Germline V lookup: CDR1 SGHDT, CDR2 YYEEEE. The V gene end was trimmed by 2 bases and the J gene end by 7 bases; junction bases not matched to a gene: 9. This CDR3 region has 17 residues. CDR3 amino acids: CASSFSTSGRAKNEQFF. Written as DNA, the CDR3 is TGTGCCAGCAGCTTCTCCACTAGCGGGAGGGCAAAGAATGAGCAGTTCTTC.

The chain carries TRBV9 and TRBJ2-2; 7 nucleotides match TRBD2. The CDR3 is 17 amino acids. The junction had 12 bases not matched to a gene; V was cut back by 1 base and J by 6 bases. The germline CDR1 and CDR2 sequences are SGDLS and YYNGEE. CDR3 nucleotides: TGTGCCAGCAGCGTACCTCGAGAATTAGCGGGCGCCGGGGAGCTGTTTTTT. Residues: CASSVPRELAGAGELFF.

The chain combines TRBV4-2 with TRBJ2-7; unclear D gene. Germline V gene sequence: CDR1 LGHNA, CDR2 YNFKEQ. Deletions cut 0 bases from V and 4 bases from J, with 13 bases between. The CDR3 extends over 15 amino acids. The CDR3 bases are TGTGCCAGCAGCCAAGAAGCAGCTCAAAGATACGAGCAGTACTTC. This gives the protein CASSQEAAQRYEQYF.

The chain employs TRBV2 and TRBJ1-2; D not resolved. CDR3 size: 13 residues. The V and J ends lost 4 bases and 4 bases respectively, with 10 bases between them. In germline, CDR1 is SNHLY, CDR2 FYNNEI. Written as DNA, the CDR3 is TGTGCCAGCAGTGGAAGGAAAACCTATGGCTACACCTTC. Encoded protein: CASSGRKTYGYTF. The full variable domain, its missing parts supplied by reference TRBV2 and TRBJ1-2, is EPEVTQTPSHQVTQMGQEVILRCVPISNHLYFYWYRQILGQKVEFLVSFYNNEISEKSEIFDDQFSVERPDGSNFTLKIRSTKLEDSAMYFCASSGRKTYGYTFGSGTRLTVV.

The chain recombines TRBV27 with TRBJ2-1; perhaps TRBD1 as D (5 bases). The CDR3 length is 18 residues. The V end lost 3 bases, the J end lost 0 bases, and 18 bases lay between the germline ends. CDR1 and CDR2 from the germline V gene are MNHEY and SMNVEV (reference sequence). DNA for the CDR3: TGTGCCAGCAGTTTCTTCCTTACAGGACCCAGCTCCTACAATGAGCAGTTCTTC. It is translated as CASSFFLTGPSSYNEQFF.

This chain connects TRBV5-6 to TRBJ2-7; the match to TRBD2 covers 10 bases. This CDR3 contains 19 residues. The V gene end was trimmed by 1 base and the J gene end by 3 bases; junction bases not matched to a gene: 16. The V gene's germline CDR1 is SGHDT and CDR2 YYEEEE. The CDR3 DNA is TGTGCCAGCAGCTTGTCCGGGACTAGCGCAGCCACCGACTACTACGAGCAGTACTTC. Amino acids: CASSLSGTSAATDYYEQYF.